One sample yielded the 22 T cell receptor beta chains listed below, sequenced in a study of T cells in Graves' hyperthyroidism and ophthalmopathy. TCR beta CDR3 region amplification was performed from RNA transcripts. With the HTBI primer set, the TCR CDR3 went through a first round of RT-PCR. MiXCR, run by TCRdb on the multiplex PCR reads, gives a single entry per CDR3 protein. The profile shows 500,000 to 600,000 distinct CDR3 sequences, just under 20% of them singletons. Sequenced sample: blood. The receptors were sampled from a man aged 35 to 55 with Graves' ophthalmopathy.

V gene TRBV28 combines with J gene TRBJ1-1; D gene unclear. The V and J ends lost 5 bases and 8 bases respectively, with 21 bases between them. Germline values: CDR1 MDHEN, CDR2 SYDVKM. The CDR3 loop spans 15 amino acids. CDR3 nucleotides: TGTGCCAGCAGTCTCTCCCCGTGGGAGAGGGCCGAAGCTTTCTTT. Its protein product is CASSLSPWERAEAFF.

This clonotype was counted many times. The J gene is TRBJ2-2, the V gene TRBV28, with D unclear. This CDR3 spans 13 amino acids. Germline CDR1 and CDR2: MDHEN and SYDVKM. V shed 6 bases and J shed 4 bases, with 9 bases lying between them. This CDR3 is CASSLGFTGELFF. The CDR3 DNA is TGTGCCAGCAGCTTGGGGTTCACCGGGGAGCTGTTTTTT.

With respect to this clonotype: A read error may explain this, as a much larger clone is one base away. This rearrangement joins TRBV7-9 to TRBJ2-7, with D perhaps matching TRBD1 (5 bases). Germline CDR1 reads SEHNR; CDR2 reads FQNEAQ (reference sequence). The CDR3 extends over 15 amino acids. The V and J ends lost 4 bases and 2 bases respectively, with 15 bases between them. Here the CDR3 reads CASSSSGASPYEQYF. The CDR3 DNA reads TGTGCCAGCAGCTCGAGTGGGGCTTCTCCCTACGAGCAGTACTTC. Full variable domain (outside the CDR3, taken from reference TRBV7-9 and TRBJ2-7): DTGVSQNPRHKITKRGQNVTFRCDPISEHNRLYWYRQTLGQGPEFLTYFQNEAQLEKSRLLSDRFSAERPKGSFSTLEIQRTEQGDSAMYLCASSSSGASPYEQYFGPGTRLTVT.

The chain employs TRBV29-1 and TRBJ1-3; D ambiguous. V lost 7 bases and J lost 0, with 10 bases in between. The CDR3 has 13 residues. Germline V gene data show CDR1 as SQVTM and CDR2 as ANQGSEA. The CDR3 loop reads CSEKEYSGNTIYF. The CDR3 DNA is TGCAGCGAGAAGGAGTACTCTGGAAACACCATATATTTT.

CDR3: CASSSSGGPETQYF. The CDR3 DNA follows: TGCGCCAGCAGCTCTAGCGGGGGGCCAGAGACCCAGTACTTC. The rearrangement links TRBV5-1 to TRBJ2-5, with 11 bases that match TRBD2. V lost 3 bases, J lost 4 bases, and 2 bases stayed unmatched. The germline gives CDR1 SGHRS, CDR2 YFSETQ. The CDR3 totals 14 residues.

The chain joins TRBV5-1 to TRBJ2-1; 10 bases align to TRBD2. V was pared by 7 bases and J by 6 bases, with 10 bases of the junction left unmatched. The CDR3 is 15 residues long. Germline CDR1 and CDR2: SGHRS and YFSETQ. This CDR3 is CASASGLAVVNEQFF. DNA of the CDR3: TGCGCCAGCGCCTCCGGACTAGCGGTTGTCAATGAGCAGTTCTTC.

The chain uses TRBV28 and TRBJ2-2; 9 bases line up with TRBD2. V was clipped by 3 bases and J by 7 bases; unmatched bases: 3. This CDR3 is 14 amino acids long. Germline CDR1 MDHEN, CDR2 SYDVKM. Here the CDR3 DNA reads TGTGCCAGCAGTTTTAGCGGGAGTTACGGGGAGCTGTTTTTT. Its protein is CASSFSGSYGELFF.

The chain has TRBV4-2 and TRBJ2-3; D may be TRBD1 (6 bases). The CDR3 sequence is 16 residues long. Germline V gene sequence: CDR1 LGHNA, CDR2 YNFKEQ. The V and J ends lost 4 bases and 1 base respectively, with 15 bases between them. The DNA of the CDR3 is TGTGCCAGCAGCCGCAGACCGGGACAACGCACAGATACGCAGTATTTT. Translation gives CASSRRPGQRTDTQYF.

CDR3 DNA: TGTGCCAGCAGTTCTGCTGTTCAGCCCCAGCATTTT. Encoded protein: CASSSAVQPQHF. The rearrangement links TRBV12-3 or TRBV12-4 to TRBJ1-5; no reliable D call. V lost 4 bases to trimming and J lost 6 bases, with 7 bases between them. This CDR3 has 12 amino acids.

The V and J genes are TRBV9 and TRBJ2-3; TRBD2 aligns across 13 bases. The J segment lost 8 bases and the V segment lost 8 bases, leaving 8 bases of the junction unmatched. There are 14 residues in the CDR3. The germline V gene has CDR1 SGDLS and CDR2 YYNGEE. The CDR3 coding sequence is TGTGCCAGTGCCCAAGGACTAGCGGGGGTTACGCAGTATTTT. As protein: CASAQGLAGVTQYF.

V gene TRBV7-9 combines with J gene TRBJ2-3; D may be TRBD1 (5 bases). V was shortened by 7 bases and J by 2 bases, with 10 bases between the two germline ends. The germline V gene encodes CDR1 SEHNR and CDR2 FQNEAQ (reference sequence). CDR3 length: 13 residues. The chain's CDR3 is CASTKDTTDTQYF. The CDR3 DNA follows: TGTGCCAGCACCAAGGACACCACAGATACGCAGTATTTT.

Concerning this clonotype: A much larger clone differs by one base, so this may be a read error. This chain connects TRBV27 to TRBJ2-7; D unresolved. Trimming left V 7 bases short and J 2 bases short, with 3 bases between. CDR1 MNHEY and CDR2 SMNVEV come from the germline V gene (reference sequence). The CDR3 loop spans 10 amino acids. The CDR3: CASTTYEQYF. In DNA form, the CDR3 reads TGTGCCAGCACTACCTACGAGCAGTACTTC.

There are many counts of this clonotype. The chain combines TRBV2 with TRBJ1-4, with TRBD1 matching 10 bases. Germline V gene sequence: CDR1 SNHLY, CDR2 FYNNEI. With 8 bases clipped from V and 8 bases from J, the junction kept 5 bases outside the gene matches. This CDR3 comprises 13 residues. CDR3 nucleotides: TGTGCCAGCGGGAGGGACAGGGGAGAAAAACTGTTTTTT. This gives the protein CASGRDRGEKLFF.

This clonotype has ten or more counts. The chain has TRBV12-3 or TRBV12-4 and TRBJ2-3; TRBD2 agrees at 8 bases. J lost 6 bases, V lost 2 bases, and 10 bases had no gene match. CDR3 length: 16 amino acids. CDR3 in amino acids: CASSLRQAGGLDTQYF. CDR3 DNA sequence: TGTGCCAGCAGTTTAAGGCAGGCGGGGGGTTTGGATACGCAGTATTTT.

The sample holds many counts of this clonotype. V and J are TRBV29-1 and TRBJ2-1; D uncertain. Germline-derived CDR1 and CDR2 are SQVTM and ANQGSEA. The CDR3 spans 14 residues. Trimming shortened V by 0 bases and J by 8 bases, and 14 bases separated the two germline ends. The CDR3 bases are TGCAGCGTTGAAGAGGTATGGAGTGTGGATGAGCAGTTCTTC. This gives the protein CSVEEVWSVDEQFF.

The rearrangement uses TRBV20-1 and TRBJ2-2; a weak D match, TRBD1 (5 bases). There are 13 residues in the CDR3. Trimming pared 5 bases from V and 4 bases from J, leaving 11 bases between. CDR1 is DFQATT, CDR2 SNEGSKA, per germline (reference sequence). The CDR3 sequence: CSASTDPTGELFF. In nucleotides, the CDR3 is TGCAGTGCTTCGACAGATCCCACCGGGGAGCTGTTTTTT.

This clonotype occurred a few times. The chain links TRBV3-1 to TRBJ1-2; a possible D gene is TRBD1 (5 bases). The V end lost 1 base, the J end lost 4 bases, and 13 bases lay between the germline ends. Germline V gives CDR1 LGHDT, CDR2 YNNKEL (reference sequence). CDR3 size: 15 residues. Written as DNA, the CDR3 is TGTGCCAGCAGCCAAGGCCTCCGAAGGGGCTATGGCTACACCTTC. Protein product: CASSQGLRRGYGYTF.

This clonotype has more than one count but fewer than ten. This sequence joins TRBV11-2 and TRBJ2-3, with 11 bases fitting TRBD2. CDR3 length: 17 residues. The germline V gene has CDR1 SGHAT and CDR2 FQNNGV. The V gene end was trimmed by 1 base and the J gene end by 0 bases; junction bases not matched to a gene: 3. The CDR3 region is CASSLGGLAVSTDTQYF. In DNA, the CDR3 is TGTGCCAGCAGCTTAGGGGGACTAGCGGTTAGCACAGATACGCAGTATTTT. The full variable domain, with the rest looked up from reference TRBV11-2 and TRBJ2-3, is EAGVAQSPRYKIIEKRQSVAFWCNPISGHATLYWYQQILGQGPKLLIQFQNNGVVDDSQLPKDRFSAERLKGVDSTLKIQPAKLEDSAVYLCASSLGGLAVSTDTQYFGPGTRLTVL.

This clonotype was detected only a few times. The CDR3 DNA is TGTGCCAGCAATGGGACTAGCGGGATGGGAGAGACCCAGTACTTC. It codes for CASNGTSGMGETQYF. The rearrangement links TRBV2 to TRBJ2-5; TRBD2 aligns across 13 bases. The CDR3 loop spans 15 amino acids. Germline V CDR1 and CDR2: SNHLY, FYNNEI. J gave up 4 bases and V 7 bases, and 6 bases lay outside the gene matches.

This clonotype was detected ten times or more. This chain uses TRBV27 with TRBJ2-3; TRBD1 agrees at 9 bases. CDR3 length: 16 amino acids. CDR1 and CDR2 (germline): MNHEY, SMNVEV (reference sequence). With 6 bases clipped from V and 2 bases from J, the junction kept 9 bases outside the gene matches. CDR3 sequence: CASSPLDRGTTDTQYF. The CDR3 DNA reads TGTGCCAGCAGCCCTCTTGACAGGGGGACCACAGATACGCAGTATTTT.

The rearrangement links TRBV4-2 to TRBJ2-1; D gene ambiguous. This CDR3 has 14 residues. CDR1 and CDR2 from the germline V gene are LGHNA and YNFKEQ. Trimming removed 4 bases at V and 8 bases at J, with 15 bases between. The CDR3 loop is CASSPAETYDEQFF. CDR3 coding DNA: TGTGCCAGCAGCCCCGCAGAGACATATGATGAGCAGTTCTTC.

In its sample, this clonotype was seen many times. This rearrangement joins TRBV20-1 to TRBJ2-7, with D possibly TRBD2 on 5 matching bases. The CDR3 totals 14 residues. CDR1 is DFQATT and CDR2 is SNEGSKA in the germline V gene (reference sequence). The V gene lost 3 bases and the J gene lost 7 bases, with 19 bases spanning the gap. CDR3 loop: CSASSSGPLEEQYF. Written as DNA, the CDR3 is TGCAGTGCTAGTTCCAGCGGCCCCTTAGAAGAGCAGTACTTC.